Below, 14 T cell receptor beta chains from the same sample are listed, as sequenced in a study of T cell changes during pregnancy in multiple sclerosis. Sequenced by immunoSEQ multiplex PCR; TCRdb stores in-frame clones only, minus some. This table holds tens of thousands of clones, approximately 90% found once. The sample in question was CD4+ T cells from peripheral blood mononuclear cells, obtained after pregnancy. Receptor source: a female donor in good health, enrolled as a control in a pregnancy study.

The chain is built from TRBV5-4 and TRBJ2-7; TRBD2 is a possible D gene (6 bases). V gave up 4 bases and J gave up 1 base, with 15 bases separating them. CDR1 is SGHNT and CDR2 is YYREEE in the germline V gene (reference sequence). The CDR3 consists of 15 residues. CDR3 DNA sequence: TGTGCCAGCAGCCTTTGGGGTAGCGGATCCTACGAGCAGTACTTC. This codes for CASSLWGSGSYEQYF. Variable domain in full (rest from reference TRBV5-4 and TRBJ2-7): ETGVTQSPTHLIKTRGQQVTLRCSSQSGHNTVSWYQQALGQGPQFIFQYYREEENGRGNFPPRFSGLQFPNYSSELNVNALELDDSALYLCASSLWGSGSYEQYFGPGTRLTVT.

The chain is built from TRBV5-4 and TRBJ1-2; TRBD1 might be the D (5 bases). V lost 0 bases and J lost 1, with 13 bases in between. The CDR3 has 16 amino acids. The germline V gene encodes CDR1 SGHNT and CDR2 YYREEE (reference sequence). This chain's CDR3 is CASSLAKTGDNYGYTF. The CDR3 coding sequence is TGTGCCAGCAGCTTGGCGAAAACAGGTGATAACTATGGCTACACCTTC.

This clone showed up just a few times. J is TRBJ1-6 and V is TRBV2; a weak D match, TRBD1 (5 bases). Trimming pared 7 bases from V and 11 bases from J, leaving 18 bases between. CDR1 is SNHLY and CDR2 is FYNNEI in the germline V gene. CDR3 size: 14 residues. The CDR3 DNA is TGTGCCAGCACCGGTGGCGGGGGATACGCACCCCTCCACTTT. Translated: CASTGGGGYAPLHF.

The rearrangement uses TRBV7-2 and TRBJ2-7, with 10 bases aligning to TRBD2. Losses at the gene ends were 4 bases for V and 4 bases for J; bases not matched to a gene: 7. The CDR3 is 15 residues long. The germline CDR1 and CDR2 sequences are SGHTA and FQGNSA. Here the CDR3 reads CASSSSGSASYEQYF. For the CDR3, the DNA is TGTGCCAGCAGCTCTAGCGGGAGTGCGTCATACGAGCAGTACTTC.

The chain links TRBV2 to TRBJ2-3, with D maybe TRBD1 (5 bases). CDR1 is SNHLY, CDR2 FYNNEI, per germline. V lost 6 bases to trimming and J lost 1 base, with 11 bases between them. The CDR3 runs to 14 residues. Here the CDR3 DNA reads TGTGCCAGCAGAAGGGGCGACGGCACAGATACGCAGTATTTT. Translation gives CASRRGDGTDTQYF.

The chain couples TRBV19 to TRBJ2-2; 8 nucleotides line up with TRBD2. The CDR3 is made up of 20 amino acids. Germline CDR1 is LNHDA and CDR2 is SQIVND (reference sequence). The V gene end was trimmed by 4 bases and the J gene end by 4 bases; junction bases not matched to a gene: 20. The CDR3: CASSTPATLLAVYGTGELFF. CDR3 nucleotides: TGTGCCAGTAGTACACCGGCGACCTTACTAGCGGTCTACGGCACCGGGGAGCTGTTTTTT.

This clone was detected once. The rearrangement links TRBV21-1 to TRBJ2-1; the table names TRBD1, a call not compared with the DNA. TRBV21-1 is a documented pseudogene. The CDR3 consists of 15 residues. The CDR3 DNA reads TGTGCCAGCAGCAAAGTTGGGACAGGGGTTAATGAGCAGTTCTTC. It codes for CASSKVGTGVNEQFF.

This rearrangement joins TRBV4-2 to TRBJ2-7; perhaps TRBD1 as D (5 bases). This CDR3 has 16 residues. The V gene's germline CDR1 is LGHNA and CDR2 YNFKEQ. Trimming cost V 0 bases and J 11 bases, with 23 bases left between them. CDR3 nucleotides: TGTGCCAGCAGCCAAGACTTTAGGGGAAAACGCAGTCGGGAGTACTTC. It translates to CASSQDFRGKRSREYF.

The chain couples TRBV27 to TRBJ2-7; D perhaps matches TRBD1 (5 bases). V lost 3 bases to trimming and J lost 0 bases, with 9 bases between them. The V gene's germline CDR1 is MNHEY and CDR2 SMNVEV (reference sequence). This CDR3 spans 14 amino acids. CDR3 sequence reads: CASSFSDSSYEQYF. Written as DNA, the CDR3 is TGTGCCAGCAGTTTTTCCGACAGCTCCTACGAGCAGTACTTC.

Here the CDR3 DNA reads TGTGCCAGCAGCTTGACTAGCGGGAGCCAAGAGACCCAGTACTTC. Its translation: CASSLTSGSQETQYF. The gene calls are TRBV5-4 and TRBJ2-5; 11 bases are shared with TRBD2. From germline, CDR1 is SGHNT and CDR2 YYREEE (reference sequence). The length of the CDR3 is 15 residues. V lost 1 base and J lost 1; bases outside the gene matches: 0.

The rearrangement links TRBV7-2 to TRBJ1-2; 9 positions agree with TRBD1. The CDR3 spans 15 residues. After removal of 6 bases from V and 2 bases from J, the junction contained 7 bases not matched to a gene. CDR1 is SGHTA and CDR2 is FQGNSA in the germline V gene. The CDR3 reads CASRPYTGGNYGYTF. The CDR3 DNA reads as TGTGCCAGCAGGCCGTATACAGGGGGCAACTATGGCTACACCTTC.

DNA for the CDR3: TGTGCCAGCGCTTCCGGGACTAGCGGAATTAATGAGCAGTTCTTC. Translation: CASASGTSGINEQFF. The chain has TRBV7-8 and TRBJ2-1, with 11 bases identical to TRBD2. Germline CDR1 reads SGHVS; CDR2 reads FQNEAQ. V shed 8 bases, J shed 7 bases, and the junction held 10 bases outside the gene matches. This CDR3 is built from 15 residues.

The chain uses TRBV2 and TRBJ2-5; D possibly corresponds to TRBD1 (6 bases). The V gene's germline CDR1 is SNHLY and CDR2 FYNNEI. Trimming removed 8 bases from V and 1 base from J, with 11 bases in between. The CDR3 runs to 13 residues. CDR3 sequence: CASVRDTQETQYF. The CDR3 bases are TGTGCCAGCGTCCGGGACACCCAAGAGACCCAGTACTTC.

The chain uses TRBV5-1 and TRBJ2-7, with 9 bases lining up with TRBD1. After removal of 5 bases from V and 3 bases from J, the junction contained 6 bases not matched to a gene. CDR3 size: 14 residues. CDR1 is SGHRS and CDR2 is YFSETQ in the germline V gene. The CDR3 loop is CASRPTGGSYEQYF. The DNA for the CDR3 is TGCGCCAGCAGACCGACAGGGGGAAGCTACGAGCAGTACTTC.